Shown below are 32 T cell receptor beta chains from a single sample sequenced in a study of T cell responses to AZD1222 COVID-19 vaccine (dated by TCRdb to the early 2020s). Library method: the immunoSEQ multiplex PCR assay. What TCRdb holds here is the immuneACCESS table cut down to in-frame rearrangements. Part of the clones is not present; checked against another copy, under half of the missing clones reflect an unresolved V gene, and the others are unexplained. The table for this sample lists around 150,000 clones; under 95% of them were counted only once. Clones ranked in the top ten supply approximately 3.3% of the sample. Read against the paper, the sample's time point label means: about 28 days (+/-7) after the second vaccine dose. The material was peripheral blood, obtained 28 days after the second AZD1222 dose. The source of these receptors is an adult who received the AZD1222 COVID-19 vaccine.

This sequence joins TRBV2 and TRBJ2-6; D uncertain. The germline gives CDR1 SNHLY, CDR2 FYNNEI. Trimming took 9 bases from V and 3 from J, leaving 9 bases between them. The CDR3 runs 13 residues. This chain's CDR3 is CASLVRGANVLTF. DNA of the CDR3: TGTGCCAGTCTGGTACGTGGGGCCAACGTCCTGACTTTC.

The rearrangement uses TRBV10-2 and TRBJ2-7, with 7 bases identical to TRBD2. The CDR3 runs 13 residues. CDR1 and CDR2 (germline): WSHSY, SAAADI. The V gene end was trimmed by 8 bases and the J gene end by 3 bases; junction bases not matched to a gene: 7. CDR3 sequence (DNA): TGCGCCAGCCGACTAGCCTCTGGCTACGAGCAGTACTTC. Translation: CASRLASGYEQYF.

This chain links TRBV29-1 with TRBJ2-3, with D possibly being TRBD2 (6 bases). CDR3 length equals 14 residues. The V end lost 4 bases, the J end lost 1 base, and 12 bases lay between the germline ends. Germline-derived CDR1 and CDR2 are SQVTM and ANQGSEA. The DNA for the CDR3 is TGCAGCGTTGCGCCGGGAGCGGGCACAGATACGCAGTATTTT. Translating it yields CSVAPGAGTDTQYF.

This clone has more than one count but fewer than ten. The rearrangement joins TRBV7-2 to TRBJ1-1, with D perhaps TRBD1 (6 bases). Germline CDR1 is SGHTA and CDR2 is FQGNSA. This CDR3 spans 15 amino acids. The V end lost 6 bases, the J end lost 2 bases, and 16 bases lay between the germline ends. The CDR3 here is CASRDRQAGNTEAFF. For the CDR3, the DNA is TGTGCCAGCAGAGACCGACAGGCCGGCAACACTGAAGCTTTCTTT.

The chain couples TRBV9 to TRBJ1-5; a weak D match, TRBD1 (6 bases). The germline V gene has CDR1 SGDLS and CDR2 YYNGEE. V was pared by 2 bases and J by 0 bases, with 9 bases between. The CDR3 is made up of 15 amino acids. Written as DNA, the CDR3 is TGTGCCAGCAGCGTTGGGGGACATAGCAATCAGCCCCAGCATTTT. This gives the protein CASSVGGHSNQPQHF.

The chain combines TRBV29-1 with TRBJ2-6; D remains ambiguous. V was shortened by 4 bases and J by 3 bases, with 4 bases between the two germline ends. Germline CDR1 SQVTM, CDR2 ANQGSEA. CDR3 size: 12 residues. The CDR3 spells CSVVSGANVLTF. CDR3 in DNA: TGCAGCGTTGTGAGTGGGGCCAACGTCCTGACTTTC. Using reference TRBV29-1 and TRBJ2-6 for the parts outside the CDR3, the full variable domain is SAVISQKPSRDICQRGTSLTIQCQVDSQVTMMFWYRQQPGQSLTLIATANQGSEATYESGFVIDKFPISRPNLTFSTLTVSNMSPEDSSIYLCSVVSGANVLTFGAGSRLTVL.

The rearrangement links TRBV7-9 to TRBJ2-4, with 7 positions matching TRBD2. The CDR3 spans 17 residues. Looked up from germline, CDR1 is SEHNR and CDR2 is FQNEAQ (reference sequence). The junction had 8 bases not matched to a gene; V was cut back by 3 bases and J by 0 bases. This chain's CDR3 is CASSFPGGGGAKNIQYF. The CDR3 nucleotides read TGTGCCAGCAGCTTTCCGGGAGGAGGCGGAGCCAAAAACATTCAGTACTTC. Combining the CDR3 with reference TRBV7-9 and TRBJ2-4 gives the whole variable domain DTGVSQNPRHKITKRGQNVTFRCDPISEHNRLYWYRQTLGQGPEFLTYFQNEAQLEKSRLLSDRFSAERPKGSFSTLEIQRTEQGDSAMYLCASSFPGGGGAKNIQYFGAGTRLSVL.

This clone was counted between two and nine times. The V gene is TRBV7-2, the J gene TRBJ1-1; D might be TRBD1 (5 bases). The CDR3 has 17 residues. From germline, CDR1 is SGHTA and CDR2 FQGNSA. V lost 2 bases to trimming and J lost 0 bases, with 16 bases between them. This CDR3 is CASSLIPRGDVNTEAFF. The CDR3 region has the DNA TGTGCCAGCAGCTTAATTCCGCGAGGGGATGTGAACACTGAAGCTTTCTTT.

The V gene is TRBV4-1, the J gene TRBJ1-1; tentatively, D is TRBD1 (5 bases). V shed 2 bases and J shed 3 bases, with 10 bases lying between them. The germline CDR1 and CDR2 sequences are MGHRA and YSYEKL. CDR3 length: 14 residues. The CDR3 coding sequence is TGCGCCAGCAGCCAACAATTAGGGGACACTGAAGCTTTCTTT. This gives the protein CASSQQLGDTEAFF.

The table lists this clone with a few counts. CDR3: CASRAADGSGQGLTGELFF. CDR3 in DNA: TGTGCCAGCAGGGCTGCAGATGGAAGTGGACAGGGTCTCACCGGGGAGCTGTTTTTT. V and J are TRBV7-3 and TRBJ2-2; 8 bases are shared with TRBD1. The CDR3 loop spans 19 amino acids. Germline V lookup: CDR1 SGHTA, CDR2 FQGTGA. The junction had 19 bases not matched to a gene; V was cut back by 6 bases and J by 4 bases.

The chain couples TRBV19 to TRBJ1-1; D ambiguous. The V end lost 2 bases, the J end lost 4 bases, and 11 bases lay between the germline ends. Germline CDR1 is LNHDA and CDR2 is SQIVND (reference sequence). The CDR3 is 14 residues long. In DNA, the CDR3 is TGTGCCAGTAGTATAAGGGCGTTCGGCACTGAAGCTTTCTTT. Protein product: CASSIRAFGTEAFF.

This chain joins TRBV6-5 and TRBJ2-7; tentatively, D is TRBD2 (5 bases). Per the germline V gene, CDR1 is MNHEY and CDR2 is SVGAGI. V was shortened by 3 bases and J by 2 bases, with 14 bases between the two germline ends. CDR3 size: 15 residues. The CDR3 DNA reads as TGTGCCAGCAGTTATGTTTGGGGAGCAACCTACGAGCAGTACTTC. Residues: CASSYVWGATYEQYF.

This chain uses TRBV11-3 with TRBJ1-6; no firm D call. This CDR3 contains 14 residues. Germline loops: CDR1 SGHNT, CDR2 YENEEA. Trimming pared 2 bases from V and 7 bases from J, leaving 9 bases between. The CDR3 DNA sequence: TGTGCCAGCAGCTTAAGAGAGAGAAATTCACCCCTCCACTTT. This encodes CASSLRERNSPLHF.

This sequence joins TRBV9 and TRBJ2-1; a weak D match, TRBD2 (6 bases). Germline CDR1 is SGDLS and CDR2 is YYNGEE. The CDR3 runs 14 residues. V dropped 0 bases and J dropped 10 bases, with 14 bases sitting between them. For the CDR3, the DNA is TGTGCCAGCAGCGTAGACAGGAGACTAGTAGAGCAGTTCTTC. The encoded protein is CASSVDRRLVEQFF.

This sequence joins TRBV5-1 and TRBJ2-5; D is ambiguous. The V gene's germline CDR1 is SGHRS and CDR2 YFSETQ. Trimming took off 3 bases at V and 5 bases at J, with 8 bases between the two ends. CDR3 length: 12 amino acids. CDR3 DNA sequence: TGCGCCAGCAGCTGGCCTGGGGAGACCCAGTACTTC. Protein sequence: CASSWPGETQYF.

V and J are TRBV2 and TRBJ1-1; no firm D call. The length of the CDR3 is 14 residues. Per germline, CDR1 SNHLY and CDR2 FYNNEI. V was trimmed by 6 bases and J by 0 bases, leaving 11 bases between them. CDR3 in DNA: TGTGCCAGCAGGCCTCCGAGACTGAACACTGAAGCTTTCTTT. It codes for CASRPPRLNTEAFF. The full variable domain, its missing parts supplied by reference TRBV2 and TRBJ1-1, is EPEVTQTPSHQVTQMGQEVILRCVPISNHLYFYWYRQILGQKVEFLVSFYNNEISEKSEIFDDQFSVERPDGSNFTLKIRSTKLEDSAMYFCASRPPRLNTEAFFGQGTRLTVV.

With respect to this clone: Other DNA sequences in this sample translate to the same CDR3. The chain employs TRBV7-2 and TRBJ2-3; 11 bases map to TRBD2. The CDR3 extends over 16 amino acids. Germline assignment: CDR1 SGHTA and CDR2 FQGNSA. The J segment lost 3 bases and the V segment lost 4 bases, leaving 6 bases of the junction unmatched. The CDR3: CASSSRTSGSTDTQYF. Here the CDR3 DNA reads TGTGCCAGCAGCTCCCGGACTAGCGGGTCGACAGATACGCAGTATTTT.

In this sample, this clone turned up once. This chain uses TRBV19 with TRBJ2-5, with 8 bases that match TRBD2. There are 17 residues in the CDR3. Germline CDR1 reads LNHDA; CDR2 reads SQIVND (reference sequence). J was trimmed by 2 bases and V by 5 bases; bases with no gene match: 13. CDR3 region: CASSRGGASGFQETQYF. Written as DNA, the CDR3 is TGTGCCAGTAGTCGGGGGGGGGCTAGCGGTTTTCAAGAGACCCAGTACTTC.

CDR3 DNA: TGTGCCAGCAGCTTACCCGGCAGAAAAGTTCACAATGAGCAGTTCTTC. This encodes CASSLPGRKVHNEQFF. The V gene is TRBV11-2, the J gene TRBJ2-1; no clear D gene. The germline CDR1 and CDR2 sequences are SGHAT and FQNNGV. V was clipped by 2 bases and J by 5 bases, with 16 bases between them. CDR3 length: 16 residues.

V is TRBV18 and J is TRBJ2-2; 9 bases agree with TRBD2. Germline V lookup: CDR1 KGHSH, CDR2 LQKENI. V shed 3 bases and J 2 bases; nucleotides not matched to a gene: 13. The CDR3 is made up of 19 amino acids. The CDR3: CASSPQQGLAGSNTGELFF. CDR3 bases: TGTGCCAGCTCACCCCAGCAAGGGCTAGCGGGAAGCAACACCGGGGAGCTGTTTTTT.

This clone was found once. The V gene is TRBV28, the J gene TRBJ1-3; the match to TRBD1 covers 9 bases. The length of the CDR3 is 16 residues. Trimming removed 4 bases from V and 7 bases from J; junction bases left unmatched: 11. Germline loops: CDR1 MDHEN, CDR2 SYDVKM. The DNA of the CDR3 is TGTGCCAGCAGTTCTCCCGGGACAGGGAGCAGGAACACCATATATTTT. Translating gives CASSSPGTGSRNTIYF.

The CDR3 nucleotides read TGTGCCAGCAGCCGGGAAGCGGGGACCTACGAGCAGTACTTC. Its translation is CASSREAGTYEQYF. This rearrangement joins TRBV5-6 to TRBJ2-7; 7 nucleotides agree with TRBD2. Germline values: CDR1 SGHDT, CDR2 YYEEEE. V was clipped by 4 bases and J by 2 bases; unmatched bases: 6. The CDR3 covers 14 residues. Full variable domain (missing parts from reference TRBV5-6 and TRBJ2-7): DAGVTQSPTHLIKTRGQQVTLRCSPKSGHDTVSWYQQALGQGPQFIFQYYEEEERQRGNFPDRFSGHQFPNYSSELNVNALLLGDSALYLCASSREAGTYEQYFGPGTRLTVT.

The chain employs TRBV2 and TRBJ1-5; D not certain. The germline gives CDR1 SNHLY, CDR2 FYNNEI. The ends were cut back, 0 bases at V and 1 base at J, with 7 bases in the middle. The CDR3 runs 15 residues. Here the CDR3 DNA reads TGTGCCAGCAGTGAAGCGCTTCAGAGCAATCAGCCCCAGCATTTT. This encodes CASSEALQSNQPQHF.

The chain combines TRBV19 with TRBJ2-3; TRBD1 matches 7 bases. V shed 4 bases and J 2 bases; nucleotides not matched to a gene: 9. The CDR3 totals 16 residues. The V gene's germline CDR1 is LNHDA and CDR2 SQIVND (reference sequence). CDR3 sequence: CASSTIRDSTTDTQYF. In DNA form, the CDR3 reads TGTGCCAGTAGTACTATCCGGGACAGCACCACAGATACGCAGTATTTT.

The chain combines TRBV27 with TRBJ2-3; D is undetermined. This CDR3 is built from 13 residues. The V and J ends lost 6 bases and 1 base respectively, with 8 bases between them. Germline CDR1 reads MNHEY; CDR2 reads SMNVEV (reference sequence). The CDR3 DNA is TGTGCCAGCAGCCCCCGACGCACAGATACGCAGTATTTT. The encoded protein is CASSPRRTDTQYF.

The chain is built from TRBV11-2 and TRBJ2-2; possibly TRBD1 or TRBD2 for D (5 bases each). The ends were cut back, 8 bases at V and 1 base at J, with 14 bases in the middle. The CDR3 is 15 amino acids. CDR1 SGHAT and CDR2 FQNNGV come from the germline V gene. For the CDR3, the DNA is TGTGCCAGCCGCCCTGGGGGACGGAACACCGGGGAGCTGTTTTTT. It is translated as CASRPGGRNTGELFF.

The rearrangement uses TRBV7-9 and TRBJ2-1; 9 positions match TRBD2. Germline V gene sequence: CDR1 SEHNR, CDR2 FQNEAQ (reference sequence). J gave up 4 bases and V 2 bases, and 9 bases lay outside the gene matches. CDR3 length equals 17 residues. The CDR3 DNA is TGTGCCAGCAGCTTAAGAACGAGGCTAGCGGGATACAATGAGCAGTTCTTC. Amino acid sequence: CASSLRTRLAGYNEQFF.

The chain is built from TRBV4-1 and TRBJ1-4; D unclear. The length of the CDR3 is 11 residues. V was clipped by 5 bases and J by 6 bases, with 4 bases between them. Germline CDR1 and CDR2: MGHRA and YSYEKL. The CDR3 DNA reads TGCGCCAGCAGCTTTGATGAAAAACTGTTTTTT. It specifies CASSFDEKLFF.

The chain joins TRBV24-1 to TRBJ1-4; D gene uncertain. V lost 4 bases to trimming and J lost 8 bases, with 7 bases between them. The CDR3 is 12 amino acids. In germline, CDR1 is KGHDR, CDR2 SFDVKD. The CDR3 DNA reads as TGTGCCACCAGTGACGTCGGAGAAAAACTGTTTTTT. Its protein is CATSDVGEKLFF.

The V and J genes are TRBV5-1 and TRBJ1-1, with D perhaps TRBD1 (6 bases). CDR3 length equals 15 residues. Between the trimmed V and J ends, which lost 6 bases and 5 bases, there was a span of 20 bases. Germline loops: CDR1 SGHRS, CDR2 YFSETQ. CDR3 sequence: CASNPDQGPGTEAFF. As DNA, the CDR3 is TGCGCCAGCAATCCGGACCAGGGGCCGGGTACTGAAGCTTTCTTT.

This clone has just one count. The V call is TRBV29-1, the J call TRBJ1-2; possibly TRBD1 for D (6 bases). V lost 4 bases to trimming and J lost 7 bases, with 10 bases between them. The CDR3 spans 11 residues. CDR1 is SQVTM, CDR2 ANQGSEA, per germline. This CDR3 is CSVVGGGGYTF. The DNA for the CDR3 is TGCAGCGTTGTGGGGGGCGGTGGCTACACCTTC.

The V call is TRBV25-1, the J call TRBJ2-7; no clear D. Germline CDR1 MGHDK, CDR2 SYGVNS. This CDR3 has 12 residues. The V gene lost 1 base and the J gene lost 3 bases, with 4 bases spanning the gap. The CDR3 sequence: CASSEFNYEQYF. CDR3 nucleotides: TGTGCCAGCAGTGAATTTAACTACGAGCAGTACTTC.